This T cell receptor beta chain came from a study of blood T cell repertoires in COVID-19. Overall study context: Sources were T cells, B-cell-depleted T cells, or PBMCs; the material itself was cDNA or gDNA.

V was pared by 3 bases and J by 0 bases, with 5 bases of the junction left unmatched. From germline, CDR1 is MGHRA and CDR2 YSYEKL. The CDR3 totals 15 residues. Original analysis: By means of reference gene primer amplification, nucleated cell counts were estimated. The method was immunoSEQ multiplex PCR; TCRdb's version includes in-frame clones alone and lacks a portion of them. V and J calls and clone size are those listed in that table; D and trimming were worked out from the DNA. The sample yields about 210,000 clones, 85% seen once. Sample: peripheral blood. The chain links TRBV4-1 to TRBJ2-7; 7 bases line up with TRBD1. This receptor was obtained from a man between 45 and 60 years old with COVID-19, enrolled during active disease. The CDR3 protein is CASSQKDRSSYEQYF. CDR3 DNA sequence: TGCGCCAGCAGCCAGAAGGACAGGAGCTCCTACGAGCAGTACTTC.